The clone carrying this T cell receptor (beta chain) occurred a few times. Possible read error: a much larger clone is one base away. The CDR3 consists of 13 residues. Trimming stripped 4 bases from V and 2 bases from J, with 3 bases between. Germline V gene sequence: CDR1 MDHEN, CDR2 SYDVKM. Using immunoSEQ multiplex PCR, the repertoire was profiled, and TCRdb retains in-frame clones only, with some absent. The data show a few hundred thousand clones, with just over 75% seen just once and 12% held by the top ten. These data belong to a study of shared clonotypes between healthy human individuals. The clonotype comes from a woman aged 35 to 49 in good health. Some clones in this sample may be carry-over from other donors' samples. Sequenced input: PBMCs. The rearrangement joins TRBV28 to TRBJ2-6, with unresolved D. The CDR3 loop is CASSSPGANVLTF. As DNA, the CDR3 is TGTGCCAGCAGTTCCCCTGGGGCCAACGTCCTGACTTTC.